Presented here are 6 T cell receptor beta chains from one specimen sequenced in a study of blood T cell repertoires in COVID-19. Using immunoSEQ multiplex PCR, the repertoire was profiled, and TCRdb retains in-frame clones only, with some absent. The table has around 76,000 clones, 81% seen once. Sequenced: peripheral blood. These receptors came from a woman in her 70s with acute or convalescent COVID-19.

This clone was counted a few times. CDR3 sequence: CASSSSSGTKTQYF. Written as DNA, the CDR3 is TGTGCCAGCAGCTCTTCTAGCGGGACTAAGACCCAGTACTTC. The rearrangement uses TRBV11-2 and TRBJ2-5; 9 bases map to TRBD2. Germline trimming cut 4 bases from V and 6 bases from J; bases unmatched to any gene: 6. Germline V lookup: CDR1 SGHAT, CDR2 FQNNGV. The CDR3 contains 14 residues.

Written as DNA, the CDR3 is TGTGCCAGCAGCCAGAGGACTACCCAAGAGACCCAGTACTTC. Residues: CASSQRTTQETQYF. The chain employs TRBV5-8 and TRBJ2-5, with TRBD2 as a possible D gene (6 bases). The CDR3 totals 14 residues. The germline V gene has CDR1 SGHTS and CDR2 YDEGEE. Between the trimmed V and J ends, which lost 4 bases and 1 base, there was a span of 11 bases.

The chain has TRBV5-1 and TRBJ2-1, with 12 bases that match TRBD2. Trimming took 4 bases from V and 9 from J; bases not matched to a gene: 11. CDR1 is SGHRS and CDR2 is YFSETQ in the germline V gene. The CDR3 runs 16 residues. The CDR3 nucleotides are TGCGCCAGCAGCCCCCCGGCTAGCGGGGGGGCAGGTGAGCAGTTCTTC. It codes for CASSPPASGGAGEQFF.

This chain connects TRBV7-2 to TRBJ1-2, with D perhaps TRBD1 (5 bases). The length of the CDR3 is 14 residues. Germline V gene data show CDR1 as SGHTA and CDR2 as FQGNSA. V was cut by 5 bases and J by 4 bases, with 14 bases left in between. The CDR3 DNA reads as TGTGCCAGCAGCCTCACAGGATTTGGCTATGGCTACACCTTC. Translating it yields CASSLTGFGYGYTF.

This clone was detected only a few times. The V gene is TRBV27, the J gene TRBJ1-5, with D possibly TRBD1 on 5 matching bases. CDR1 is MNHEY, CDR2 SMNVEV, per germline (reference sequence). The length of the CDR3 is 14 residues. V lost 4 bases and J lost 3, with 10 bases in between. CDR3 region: CASSSQGNNQPQHF. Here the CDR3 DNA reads TGTGCCAGCAGTTCCCAGGGAAACAATCAGCCCCAGCATTTT.

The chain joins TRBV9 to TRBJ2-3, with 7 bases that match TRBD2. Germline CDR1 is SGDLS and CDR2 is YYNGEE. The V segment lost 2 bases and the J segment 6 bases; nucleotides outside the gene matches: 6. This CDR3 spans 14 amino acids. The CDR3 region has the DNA TGTGCCAGCAGCGTCGAGGGAGGGCCGGATACGCAGTATTTT. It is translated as CASSVEGGPDTQYF.